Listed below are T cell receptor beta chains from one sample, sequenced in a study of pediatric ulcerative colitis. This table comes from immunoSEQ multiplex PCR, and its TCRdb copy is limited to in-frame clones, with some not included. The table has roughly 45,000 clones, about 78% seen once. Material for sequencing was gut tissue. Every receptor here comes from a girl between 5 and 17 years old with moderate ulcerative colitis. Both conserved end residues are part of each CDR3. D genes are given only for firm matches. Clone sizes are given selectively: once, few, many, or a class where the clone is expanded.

CASSEVSANEKLFF TGTGCCAGCAGTGAGGTGTCTGCTAATGAAAAACTGTTTTTT TRBJ1-4 TRBV6-1 - -
CASSLGRSTYEQYF TGTGCCAGCAGCTTGGGCAGATCGACCTACGAGCAGTACTTC TRBJ2-7 TRBV5-6 - few
CASSRRTDLDQPQHF TGTGCCAGCAGCCGTCGGACAGATCTTGATCAGCCCCAGCATTTT TRBJ1-5 TRBV7-8 - -
CAISGQSYEQYF TGTGCCATCAGTGGACAGTCCTACGAGCAGTACTTC TRBJ2-7 TRBV10-3 - -
CASSFLTSGSTDTQYF TGTGCCAGCAGTTTCCTTACTAGCGGGAGTACAGATACGCAGTATTTT TRBJ2-3 TRBV28 TRBD2 -
CAWTRTNTEAFF TGTGCCTGGACTAGGACGAACACTGAAGCTTTCTTT TRBJ1-1 TRBV30 - few
CAISSGGLRDSPLHF TGTGCCATCAGTTCAGGGGGCCTAAGGGATTCACCCCTCCACTTT TRBJ1-6 TRBV10-3 TRBD1 once
CASSEERTVNFVGKLFF TGCGCCAGCAGCGAGGAGAGGACAGTTAACTTTGTCGGAAAACTGTTTTTT TRBJ1-4 TRBV5-1 - medium-sized
CASSLGTGELFF TGTGCTAGCAGCTTAGGTACCGGGGAGCTGTTTTTT TRBJ2-2 TRBV7-7 - -
CASSELGVLYTEAFF TGTGCCAGCAGTGAATTAGGGGTTTTATACACTGAAGCTTTCTTT TRBJ1-1 TRBV6-1 - -
CASSVGFSGRYEQYF TGTGCCAGCAGCGTAGGGTTTAGCGGGAGATACGAGCAGTACTTC TRBJ2-7 TRBV9 TRBD2 -
CASSLGRRDTEAFF TGTGCCAGCAGCCTAGGCCGCAGGGACACTGAAGCTTTCTTT TRBJ1-1 TRBV4-2 - -
CASSVTGTLQPQHF TGTGCCAGCAGCGTAACCGGGACCCTACAGCCCCAGCATTTT TRBJ1-5 TRBV9 - -
CASSVGTSGGATQETQYF TGTGCCAGCAGCGTAGGGACTAGCGGGGGGGCCACCCAAGAGACCCAGTACTTC TRBJ2-5 TRBV9 TRBD2 few
CASSFSGTENSPLHF TGTGCCAGCAGCTTCTCCGGGACAGAGAATTCACCCCTCCACTTT TRBJ1-6 TRBV7-2 TRBD1 -
CASKGRNQETQYF TGTGCCAGCAAAGGCAGAAACCAAGAGACCCAGTACTTC TRBJ2-5 TRBV6-1 - -
CASGSLTGATEAFF TGTGCCAGCGGATCCCTTACAGGGGCCACTGAAGCTTTCTTT TRBJ1-1 TRBV6-1 TRBD1 few